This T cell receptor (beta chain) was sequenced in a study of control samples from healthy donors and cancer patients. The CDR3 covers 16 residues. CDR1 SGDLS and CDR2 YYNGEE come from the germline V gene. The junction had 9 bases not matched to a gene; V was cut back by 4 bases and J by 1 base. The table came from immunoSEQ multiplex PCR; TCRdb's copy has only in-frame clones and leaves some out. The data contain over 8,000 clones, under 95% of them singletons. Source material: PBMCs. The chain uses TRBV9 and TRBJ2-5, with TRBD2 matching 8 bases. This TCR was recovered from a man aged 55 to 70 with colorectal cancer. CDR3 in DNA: TGTGCCAGCAGCACTAGAGGGGCGGGGGGCCAAGAGACCCAGTACTTC. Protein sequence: CASSTRGAGGQETQYF.